Listed here are 19 T cell receptor beta chains from one sample, sequenced in a study of T cell clonality in common variable immunodeficiency. Study-level points and caveats: Reportedly, TCR beta sequences from common variable immunodeficiency showed fewer deletions and N-nucleotide insertions.

The antigens for these receptors are not known. The protocol was immunoSEQ multiplex PCR, while the TCRdb copy is restricted to in-frame clones and leaves out a portion. The profile covers 25,000 to 30,000 clones, none occurring a single time. The sample consisted of peripheral blood mononuclear cells. Receptors originate from a human donor with common variable immunodeficiency.

This clone was detected ten times or more. The observed sequence ends 3 residues before the CDR3 terminus, with the missing tail filled in from the germline J gene. This chain connects TRBV18 to TRBJ1-1; TRBD1 agrees at 11 bases. Looked up from germline, CDR1 is KGHSH and CDR2 is LQKENI. This CDR3 region has 17 residues. The chain's CDR3 is CASSQNLGSGTGGRAFF. The covered CDR3 bases are TGTGCCAGCTCCCAAAATTTGGGATCCGGGACAGGGGGTCGT.

This clone turned up a few times. Read coverage stops 3 residues before the CDR3 terminus; the germline J gene supplies the remainder. This chain joins TRBV7-3 and TRBJ2-1, with 14 bases lining up with TRBD2. In germline, CDR1 is SGHTA, CDR2 FQGTGA. Trimming cost V 4 bases and J 8 bases; bases outside gene matches: 10. The CDR3 is 17 amino acids. The CDR3 reads CASSSAGTSGSIYEQFF. Incomplete CDR3 DNA: TGTGCCAGCAGCTCCGCCGGGACTAGCGGGAGTATATATGAG.

This clone was detected ten times or more. The CDR3 end lies 3 residues beyond the end of the read and is filled in from the germline J gene. J is TRBJ1-2 and V is TRBV19, with TRBD1 as a possible D gene (6 bases). The V gene's germline CDR1 is LNHDA and CDR2 SQIVND (reference sequence). The CDR3 contains 14 residues. Incomplete CDR3 DNA: TGTGCCAGTAGTATCCCTGGCAGGGGAGGCGGC. It translates to CASSIPGRGGG. The CDR3 reads in full as CASSIPGRGGGYTF.

This clone has at least ten counts. CDR3 bases read: TGTGCCAGCTCACCAAGCGGGATGCGAAATGAAAAA. It is translated as CASSPSGMRNEK. The CDR3 as a whole reads CASSPSGMRNEKLFF. This chain connects TRBV18 to TRBJ1-4; D remains ambiguous. The missing CDR3 end, 3 residues past where the read stops, is filled in from the germline J gene. The CDR3 loop spans 15 amino acids. Germline CDR1 and CDR2: KGHSH and LQKENI. Trimming stripped 2 bases from V and 5 bases from J, with 12 bases between.

The table lists this clone with many counts. The read falls 3 residues short of the CDR3 end, and the missing part is taken from the germline J gene. The chain employs TRBV19 and TRBJ1-5, with a possible D match to TRBD1 (5 bases). The CDR3 length is 13 residues. CDR1 and CDR2 from the germline V gene are LNHDA and SQIVND (reference sequence). Trimming removed 4 bases from V and 6 bases from J, with 10 bases in between. The CDR3 region is CASSKFRAQPQHF. The CDR3 DNA, read in part, is TGTGCCAGTAGTAAATTCAGGGCTCAGCCC.

This clone was counted many times. The read halts 3 residues ahead of the CDR3 end, with the missing end drawn from the germline J gene. V and J are TRBV5-5 and TRBJ1-2, with D perhaps TRBD1 (5 bases). V lost 4 bases, J lost 5 bases, and 12 bases lay in between. The CDR3 contains 13 residues. Germline V gene lookup returns CDR1 SGHKS and CDR2 YYEKEE (reference sequence). The CDR3 bases that were read are TGTGCCAGCAGCCCTGACAGATCTTATGGC. Translation gives CASSPDRSYG. The full-length CDR3 reads as CASSPDRSYGYTF.

This clone appeared many times. Coverage ceases 3 residues before the CDR3 finishes, and the germline J gene fills in the end. The V gene is TRBV7-2, the J gene TRBJ2-1; possibly TRBD1 for D (5 bases). V lost 3 bases and J lost 5, with 11 bases in between. The CDR3 has 14 residues. Per germline, CDR1 SGHTA and CDR2 FQGNSA. The CDR3 bases that were read are TGTGCCAGCAGCTTGAGCAGGGCCCACAATGAG. Translation: CASSLSRAHNE. The full-length CDR3 reads as CASSLSRAHNEQFF.

This clone was counted ten times or more. The junction differs from germline at one of its ends, possibly a read error. The CDR3 end falls 3 residues outside the read, so it is completed with the germline J gene. This chain joins TRBV7-7 and TRBJ1-1, with D maybe TRBD1 (6 bases). Germline loops: CDR1 SSHAT, CDR2 FNYEAQ (reference sequence). CDR3 length: 13 residues. The CDR3 loop reads CASSQYRDGRAFF. The CDR3 bases that were read are TGTGCTAGCAGCCAATACAGGGATGGGAGG.

This clone was counted ten times or more. The CDR3 end is not reached by the read, which stops 3 residues before it; the germline J gene fills it in. This chain connects TRBV4-1 to TRBJ2-1, with D possibly being TRBD2 (6 bases). Germline values: CDR1 MGHRA, CDR2 YSYEKL. This CDR3 is built from 16 residues. Trimming took off 4 bases at V and 5 bases at J, with 18 bases between the two ends. The chain's CDR3 is CASSPLGLATHNEQFF. Incomplete CDR3 DNA: TGCGCCAGCAGCCCCCTTGGGCTAGCGACTCACAATGAG.

The part of the CDR3 DNA that was read is TGTGCCAGCCACGTAGGTGCGGCCGGGGAG. Encoded protein: CASHVGAAGE. The full-length CDR3 reads as CASHVGAAGELFF. V and J are TRBV7-9 and TRBJ2-2; D gene uncertain. Read coverage stops 3 residues before the CDR3 terminus; the germline J gene supplies the remainder. Trimming stripped 8 bases from V and 6 bases from J, with 13 bases between. The CDR3 length is 13 residues. The germline V gene encodes CDR1 SEHNR and CDR2 FQNEAQ (reference sequence).

Regarding this clone: The missing CDR3 end, 3 residues past where the read stops, is filled in from the germline J gene. The J gene is TRBJ2-7, the V gene TRBV20-1; 8 bases line up with TRBD2. Looked up from germline, CDR1 is DFQATT and CDR2 is SNEGSKA (reference sequence). The CDR3 consists of 15 residues. The V and J ends lost 5 bases and 4 bases, in that order; junction bases with no gene match: 13. The CDR3 protein is CSAPPVSIAGYEQYF. The sequenced CDR3 bases are TGCAGTGCTCCCCCTGTTTCCATAGCGGGATACGAG.

This clone was seen only a few times. The read is 3 residues too short to cover the CDR3 end, so that end is filled in from the germline J gene. V usage is TRBV2 and J usage is TRBJ2-7; the D gene is possibly TRBD1 (6 bases). CDR3 length equals 14 residues. The V end lost 4 bases, the J end lost 5 bases, and 15 bases lay between the germline ends. The germline V gene has CDR1 SNHLY and CDR2 FYNNEI. The CDR3 spells CASSGGRTENEQYF. The DNA read from the CDR3 is TGTGCCAGCAGTGGGGGCCGGACAGAAAACGAG.

This clone has at least ten counts. Read data end 3 residues before the CDR3 end; the end is taken from the germline J gene. The chain carries TRBV18 and TRBJ1-1; tentative D call: TRBD1 (6 bases). This CDR3 has 19 residues. CDR1 is KGHSH and CDR2 is LQKENI in the germline V gene. V lost 3 bases and J 0 bases, leaving 23 bases between the germline ends. CDR3: CASSPRTGQSYEMNTEAFF. The sequenced CDR3 bases are TGTGCCAGCTCACCTCGGACCGGACAGTCCTACGAAATGAACACTGAA.

This clone was counted at least ten times. The CDR3 end is not reached by the read, which stops 3 residues before it; the germline J gene fills it in. The chain links TRBV4-1 to TRBJ2-7; the match to TRBD2 covers 12 bases. Germline CDR1 is MGHRA and CDR2 is YSYEKL. Trimming took 0 bases from V and 3 from J; bases not matched to a gene: 3. The CDR3 spans 16 residues. CDR3 DNA (partial): TGCGCCAGCAGCCAAGAGACTAGCGGGAGTGTCTACGAG. Residues: CASSQETSGSVYE. The CDR3 reads in full as CASSQETSGSVYEQYF.

This clone was counted a few times. The missing CDR3 end, 3 residues past where the read stops, is filled in from the germline J gene. The rearrangement uses TRBV20-1 and TRBJ2-1; 16 nucleotides match TRBD2. This CDR3 is 16 amino acids long. The germline CDR1 and CDR2 sequences are DFQATT and SNEGSKA (reference sequence). V dropped 3 bases and J dropped 9; count of bases not matched to a gene: 8. The CDR3 DNA, read in part, is TGCAGTGCTAGGGGGACTAGCGGGAGGGCCAACAGTGAG. Translating gives CSARGTSGRANSE. The full CDR3 sequence reads CSARGTSGRANSEQFF.

In its sample, this clone was seen a few times. The read ends 3 residues before the CDR3 terminus; that terminus is restored from the germline J gene. V and J are TRBV6-2 or TRBV6-3 and TRBJ2-7, with a tentative D call TRBD1 (6 bases). Germline CDR1 reads MNHEY; CDR2 reads SVGEGT. Trimming shortened V by 5 bases and J by 1 base, and 9 bases separated the two germline ends. The CDR3 consists of 13 residues. The DNA read from the CDR3 is TGTGCCAGCAGTAAAACAGGGTCCTACGAG. Its protein product is CASSKTGSYE. The entire CDR3 protein is CASSKTGSYEQYF.

Judged by abundance, this clone is medium-sized. The CDR3 spells CASSPTSERGNIQYF. The CDR3 bases that were read are TGCGCCAGCAGCCCTACTAGCGAGCGGGGAAACATT. The chain is built from TRBV5-1 and TRBJ2-4, with 7 bases that match TRBD2. The CDR3 extends 3 residues past the end of the read, so its final part is completed from the germline J gene. This CDR3 comprises 15 residues. Unmatched junction bases numbered 10, after V lost 4 bases and J lost 6 bases. CDR1 and CDR2 (germline): SGHRS, YFSETQ.

At least ten counts were recorded for this clone. The missing CDR3 end, 3 residues past where the read stops, is filled in from the germline J gene. The V call is TRBV7-9, the J call TRBJ2-5; 8 bases fit TRBD2. The V gene end was trimmed by 3 bases and the J gene end by 0 bases; junction bases not matched to a gene: 3. In germline, CDR1 is SEHNR, CDR2 FQNEAQ (reference sequence). The CDR3 sequence is 15 residues long. Incomplete CDR3 DNA: TGTGCCAGCAGCTTCGGGACTAGAGACCAAGAGACC. This translates into CASSFGTRDQET. The full-length CDR3 reads as CASSFGTRDQETQYF.

This clone was seen ten or more times. The CDR3 is cut off 3 residues early in the read; its end comes from the germline J gene. The chain employs TRBV19 and TRBJ2-3; D unresolved. This CDR3 is built from 16 residues. V was trimmed by 4 bases and J by 0 bases, leaving 14 bases between them. From germline, CDR1 is LNHDA and CDR2 SQIVND (reference sequence). The CDR3 DNA, read in part, is TGTGCCAGTAGTAACCCGGTGTCCGGGAGCACAGATACG. Protein: CASSNPVSGSTDT. The full CDR3 reads CASSNPVSGSTDTQYF.